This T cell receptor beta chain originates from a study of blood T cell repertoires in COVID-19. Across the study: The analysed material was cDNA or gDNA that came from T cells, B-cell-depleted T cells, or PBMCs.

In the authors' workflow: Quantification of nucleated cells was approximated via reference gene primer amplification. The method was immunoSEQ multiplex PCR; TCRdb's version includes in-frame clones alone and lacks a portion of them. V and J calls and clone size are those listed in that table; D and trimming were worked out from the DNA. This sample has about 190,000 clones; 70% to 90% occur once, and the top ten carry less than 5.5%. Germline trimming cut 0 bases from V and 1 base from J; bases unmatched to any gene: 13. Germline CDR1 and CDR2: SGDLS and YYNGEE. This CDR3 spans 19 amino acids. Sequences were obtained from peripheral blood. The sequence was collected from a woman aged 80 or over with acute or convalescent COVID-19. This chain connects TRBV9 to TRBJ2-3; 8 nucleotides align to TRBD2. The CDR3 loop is CASSVGSRGAGGRTDTQYF. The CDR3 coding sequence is TGTGCCAGCAGCGTAGGGTCCCGTGGCGCGGGAGGACGCACAGATACGCAGTATTTT.